These T cell receptor beta chains were read from a single sample in a study of early stage breast cancer tumors. Only in-frame clones appear in the TCRdb table, and some are missing; sequencing was by immunoSEQ multiplex PCR. The profile shows a few thousand clones, just under 70% of them singletons. The sample was normal breast tissue next to the tumor. These receptors were obtained from a person between 60 and 70 years old with breast cancer. Each CDR3 is given without its conserved first and last residue. The size entry is marked missing in some rows and otherwise reads once, few, many or a size class.

TRBJ1-5,-,TRBV30,AWSEQGVSPQH
TRBJ1-2,-,TRBV7-9,ASSRATDYGYT
TRBJ1-6,-,TRBV6-6,ASSYLDFNSPLH
TRBJ2-2,-,TRBV6-1,ASSEAKTGELF
TRBJ2-1,-,TRBV14,ASSPWLAVYNEQF
TRBJ2-3,few,TRBV4-2,ASSQDRGESTDTQY
TRBJ2-7,medium-sized,TRBV2,ASNNGGLYEQY
TRBJ1-5,-,TRBV5-1,ASSTGTGGANQPQH
TRBJ1-1,-,TRBV19,ASSMAGDGDTEAF
TRBJ2-1,once,TRBV18,ASFRSSYNEQF
TRBJ2-7,-,TRBV6-6,ASISAKLYEQY
TRBJ2-2,-,TRBV10-3,AISPGLANTGELF
TRBJ1-5,few,TRBV2,ASSVLGNQPQH
TRBJ2-5,-,TRBV5-8,ASSSRTGGEETQY
TRBJ2-2,-,TRBV7-9,ASNLPQNTGELF
TRBJ1-1,-,TRBV5-1,ASSLVTAGKAF
TRBJ2-2,few,TRBV6-6,ASSYANTGELF
TRBJ2-2,medium-sized,TRBV6-1,ASDRGNTGELF
TRBJ1-6,few,TRBV19,ASSLDSGTASPLH
TRBJ1-2,-,TRBV19,ASSFIQGTNYGYT
TRBJ2-1,medium-sized,TRBV18,ASSPRRDSLKFYNEQF
TRBJ1-5,-,TRBV6-1,ASRLGQGLGQPQH
TRBJ2-7,-,TRBV19,ASSRSQGIYEQY
TRBJ1-4,once,TRBV19,ASRRDRLNEKLF
TRBJ2-7,-,TRBV5-5,ASSRLGGSGRGNEQY
TRBJ2-3,-,TRBV5-1,ASSYQDRSTDTQY
TRBJ1-1,-,TRBV4-1,ASRTDRARAEAF
TRBJ2-4,-,TRBV11-3,ASSLSAGSAKNIQY
TRBJ1-5,once,TRBV5-6,ASSLGTSNQPQH
TRBJ2-7,-,TRBV5-6,ASSLALYEQY
TRBJ1-3,few,TRBV9,ASSVAGIPLENTIY
TRBJ2-5,-,TRBV2,ASRVGQGATETQY
TRBJ2-5,-,TRBV6-1,ASIGTTETQY
TRBJ2-3,-,TRBV7-9,ASSRGGDTQY
TRBJ1-5,medium-sized,TRBV19,ASSIDRKQPQH
TRBJ1-1,-,TRBV18,ASSAGTENTEAF
TRBJ1-5,medium-sized,TRBV9,ASSGRQGGQPQH
TRBJ2-6,-,TRBV5-1,ASSSGQPSGANVLT
TRBJ1-6,few,TRBV5-4,ASSLGDRNNSPLH
TRBJ2-1,-,TRBV6-6,ASNGGGVWYEQF
TRBJ2-3,-,TRBV29-1,SVQAPVGLDTQY